Listed below are T cell receptor beta chains from one sample, sequenced in a study of regulatory T cells in long-lasting Graves disease. Each CDR3 protein is one row after TCRdb ran MiXCR on the multiplex PCR reads. The sample includes over 500,000 distinct CDR3 sequences, approximately 15% of them seen just once. These data were likewise used in another study, on T cells in Graves' hyperthyroidism and ophthalmopathy.

The material was peripheral blood mononuclear cells (PBMCs), obtained at new diagnosis, from a patient treated with antithyroid drugs. All receptors derive from a woman aged 30 to 39 with Graves disease. CDR3s include the opening cysteine and the closing phenylalanine or tryptophan. A D gene is named only where the DNA matches it firmly. Clone size is stated in some rows and not others, as once, few, many or a class when expanded.

J gene | D gene | clone size | V gene | CDR3 DNA | CDR3 protein
TRBJ1-4 | - | - | TRBV7-9 | TGTGCCAGCAGCTCGGGACAATCAACTAATGAAAAACTGTTTTTT | CASSSGQSTNEKLFF
TRBJ2-2 | - | few | TRBV7-9 | TGTGCCAGCAGCTTAGCGGGGACTGGTGCCGGGGAGCTGTTTTTT | CASSLAGTGAGELFF
TRBJ1-2 | - | many | TRBV12-3/TRBV12-4 | TGTGCCAGCAGTTTGGGGTCCAGGAGGGGCTACACCTTC | CASSLGSRRGYTF
TRBJ1-3 | - | many | TRBV7-2 | TGTGCCAGCACCCAAGGGCCCTATACCTTCTCTGGAAACACCATATATTTT | CASTQGPYTFSGNTIYF
TRBJ1-1 | - | many | TRBV28 | TGTGCCAGCAGTTTTTACAGCAGTAACACTGAAGCTTTCTTT | CASSFYSSNTEAFF
TRBJ1-2 | - | many | TRBV2 | TGTGCCAACGCCGGGGGGCGCAGCTATGGCTACACCTTC | CANAGGRSYGYTF
TRBJ2-1 | - | - | TRBV18 | TGTGCCAGCTCACCGGGGAAGGGGGACAATGAGCAGTTCTTC | CASSPGKGDNEQFF
TRBJ1-1 | - | many | TRBV2 | TGTGCCAGTAATAGGGGGATCACTGAAGCTTTCTTT | CASNRGITEAFF
TRBJ1-1 | - | few | TRBV20-1 | TGCAGTGCAATGGGACGCGGGTCCCCACCTGAAGCTTTCTTT | CSAMGRGSPPEAFF
TRBJ2-1 | TRBD2 | few | TRBV19 | TGTGCCAGTCGTAGCGGGGGCGCCCTTTTGGGTGAGCAGTTCTTC | CASRSGGALLGEQFF
TRBJ1-1 | TRBD1 | many | TRBV6-2/TRBV6-3 | TGTGCCAGCAGTTCCTCCGGGGACAGCTACACTGAAGCTTTCTTT | CASSSSGDSYTEAFF
TRBJ2-2 | TRBD2 | few | TRBV10-3 | TGTGCCACCGCCCTAGCGGGCACCGGGGAGCTGTTTTTT | CATALAGTGELFF
TRBJ2-3 | - | - | TRBV11-2 | TGTGCCAGCAGCTTAGTGGCTAGTCCTCTGGGCACAGATACGCGGTATTTT | CASSLVASPLGTDTRYF
TRBJ1-1 | TRBD1 | few | TRBV5-1 | TGCGCCACCCTACCTGGACAGGGGGCTGGTAACACTGAAGCTTTCTTT | CATLPGQGAGNTEAFF
TRBJ2-3 | - | - | TRBV27 | TGTGCCAGCAGTTTACGCCCTGGGGTCAGGCAGTATTTT | CASSLRPGVRQYF
TRBJ2-1 | TRBD2 | many | TRBV27 | TGTGCCAGCAGTTCCGGTCGACTAGCGGGTTCGAATGAGCAGTTCTTC | CASSSGRLAGSNEQFF
TRBJ1-2 | - | - | TRBV10-3 | TGTGCCATCAGTGAGACTTCTGGGCGGCTCAACTATGGCTACACCTTC | CAISETSGRLNYGYTF
TRBJ2-1 | TRBD1 | many | TRBV9 | TGTGCCAGCAGCGTAGGAGGGGGACAGGGGACGGACTCCTACAATGAGCAGTTCTTC | CASSVGGGQGTDSYNEQFF
TRBJ2-5 | TRBD1 | - | TRBV6-1 | TGTGCCAGCAGTCCTGAGGGGGCCTCCAAAGCGACCCAGTACTTC | CASSPEGASKATQYF
TRBJ2-1 | - | many | TRBV12-3/TRBV12-4 | TGTGCCAGCAGTTTACTAGTCTACAATGAGCAGTTCTTC | CASSLLVYNEQFF
TRBJ2-3 | - | few | TRBV6-1 | TGTGCCAGCAGTGAAGGGGCGGGTAACACAGATACGCAGTATTTT | CASSEGAGNTDTQYF
TRBJ2-3 | - | many | TRBV12-3/TRBV12-4 | TGTGCCAGCAGTTTTGCAGGATCCGCCACAGATACGCAGTATTTT | CASSFAGSATDTQYF
TRBJ2-3 | TRBD1 | few | TRBV12-3/TRBV12-4 | TGTGCCAGCAGTCACAGGGGTGGGTCAGATACGCAGTATTTT | CASSHRGGSDTQYF
TRBJ1-2 | TRBD1 | - | TRBV2 | TGTGCCAGCACACTGACAGGGGGCGGCTATGGCTACACCTTC | CASTLTGGGYGYTF
TRBJ1-1 | - | - | TRBV15 | TGTGCCACCAGCAGAGATAGGGCGGTCGCTGAAGCTTTCTTT | CATSRDRAVAEAFF
TRBJ2-1 | TRBD2 | many | TRBV20-1 | TGCAGTGCCTTAGAGTGGGAGACTAGCGATAGACGTGAGCAGTTCTTC | CSALEWETSDRREQFF
TRBJ1-1 | - | many | TRBV28 | TGTGCCAGCAGAAAACAGGGCTCCCACACTGAAGCTTTCTTT | CASRKQGSHTEAFF